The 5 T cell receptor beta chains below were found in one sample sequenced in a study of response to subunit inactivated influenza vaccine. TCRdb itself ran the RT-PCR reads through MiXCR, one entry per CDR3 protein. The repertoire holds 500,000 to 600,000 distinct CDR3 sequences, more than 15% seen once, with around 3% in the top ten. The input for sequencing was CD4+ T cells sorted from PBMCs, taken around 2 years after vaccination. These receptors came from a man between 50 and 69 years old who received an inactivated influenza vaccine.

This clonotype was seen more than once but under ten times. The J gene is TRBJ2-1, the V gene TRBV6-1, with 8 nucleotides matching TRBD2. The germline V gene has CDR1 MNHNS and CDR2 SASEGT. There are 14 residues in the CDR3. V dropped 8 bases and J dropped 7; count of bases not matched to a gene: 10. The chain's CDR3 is CASRVGGAPNEQFF. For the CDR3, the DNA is TGTGCCAGCCGCGTCGGGGGGGCCCCTAATGAGCAGTTCTTC.

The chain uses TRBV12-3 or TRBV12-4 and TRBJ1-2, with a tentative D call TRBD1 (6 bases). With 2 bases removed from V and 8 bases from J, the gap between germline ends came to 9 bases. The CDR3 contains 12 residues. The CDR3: CASSLSGVGYTF. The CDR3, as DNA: TGTGCCAGCAGTTTATCAGGGGTCGGCTACACCTTC.

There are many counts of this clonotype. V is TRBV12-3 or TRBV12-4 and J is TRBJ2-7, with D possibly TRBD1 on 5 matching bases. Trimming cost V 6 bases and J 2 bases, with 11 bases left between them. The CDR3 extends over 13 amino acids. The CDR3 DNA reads TGTGCCAGCAGATTACCAGGGACCTACGAGCAGTACTTC. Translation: CASRLPGTYEQYF.

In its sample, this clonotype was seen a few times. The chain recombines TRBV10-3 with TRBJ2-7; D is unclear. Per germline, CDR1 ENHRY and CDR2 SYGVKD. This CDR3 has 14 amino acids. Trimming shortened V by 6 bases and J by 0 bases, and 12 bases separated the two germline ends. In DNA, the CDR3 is TGTGCCATCAGGTCGCAGGTGAACTCCTACGAGCAGTACTTC. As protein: CAIRSQVNSYEQYF.

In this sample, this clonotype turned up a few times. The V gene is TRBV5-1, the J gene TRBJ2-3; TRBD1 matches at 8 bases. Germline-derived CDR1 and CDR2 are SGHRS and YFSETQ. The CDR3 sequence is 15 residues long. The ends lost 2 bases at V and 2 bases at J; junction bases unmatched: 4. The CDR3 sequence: CASSFWGQVTDTQYF. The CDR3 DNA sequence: TGCGCCAGCAGCTTTTGGGGACAGGTCACAGATACGCAGTATTTT.